The entry below describes one TCR beta chain. What it recognizes is unknown. Here the gene names and germline are mouse. The read comes to an end 4 residues before the CDR3 does, leaving the germline J gene to fill in the end. The sample originates from a study of CD8+ T cells in alopecia areata. For the study at large: Each recipient was a roughly 6-10-week-old female C3H/HeJ mouse given skin from a roughly 6-12-month-old C3H/HeJ donor with spontaneous alopecia.

This CDR3 region has 18 residues. V was pared by 4 bases and J by 1 base, with 9 bases of the junction left unmatched. Germline V gene lookup returns CDR1 NNHDY and CDR2 SYVADS. Whole-study results and caveats: Tissue-resident alphabeta T cells belonging to normal skin likewise get sequenced within scalp specimens. Although TCR sharing was seen in mice, sharing across patients was less clear, possibly for HLA-related reasons. Lesional scalp exceeded normal scalp in clonality, especially in alopecia totalis/universalis.

Combined cutaneous lymph node cells underwent sorting by CD4, CD8alpha, NKG2D, NKG2ACE and additional markers. RNA was isolated and reverse transcribed to cDNA, the sequencing template. Assay used: immunoSEQ multiplex PCR; TCRdb lists only in-frame clones, some missing. The sample shows 270,000 or so clones, no singletons; the ten largest hold more than 0.95%. Source material: CD4+ T cells sorted from a lymph node. The receptor comes from a C3H/HeJ mouse with alopecia areata. Strain haplotype at MHC: H2-k. The chain joins TRBV13-3 to TRBJ2-1; 12 bases align to TRBD2. The part of the CDR3 DNA that was read is TGTGCCAGCAGTAAAGCAGGGACTGGGGGGACGAACTATGCT. Amino acid sequence: CASSKAGTGGTNYA. The whole CDR3 region reads CASSKAGTGGTNYAEQFF.